Reported below is one TCR beta chain. Its specificity is unknown. This record comes from a study of vaccination and CD4 T cells after COVID-19. Study-wide context: SARS-CoV-2, HCoV-NL63, HCoV-OC43 and HCoV-229E supplied the overlapping spike peptides used to stimulate cells.

Described treatment: approximately 9-day PBMC culture with coronavirus spike peptide pools or control peptides (ViraFEST assay). Sequencing of cultured CD4+ T cell DNA used the Oncomine TCR Beta short-read assay. TCRdb reanalysed the PCR reads using MiXCR and keeps one entry per CDR3 protein. Among 25,000 or so distinct CDR3 sequences, roughly three fifths were seen once, and the ten largest hold roughly 3.1%. The CDR3 has 15 residues. Germline V CDR1 and CDR2: DFQATT, SNEGSKA (reference sequence). With 1 base removed from V and 1 base from J, the gap between germline ends came to 12 bases. The rearrangement uses TRBV20-1 and TRBJ2-3; a possible D gene is TRBD1 (5 bases). Sample: CD4+ T cells from blood, cultured in vitro. The receptor comes from a human donor who had recovered from COVID-19. Here the CDR3 reads CSARVRAGRTDTQYF. CDR3 DNA sequence: TGCAGTGCTAGAGTAAGGGCAGGGCGCACAGATACGCAGTATTTT.